This record concerns one T cell receptor (beta chain) sequence. Its antigen is still unknown. The sample belongs to a study of cytomegalovirus exposure and HLA in healthy donors. Study-level findings and limits: Exclusion applied to some V segments, including TRBV6-2 and TRBV6-3, as they were indistinguishable. TCR beta sequences reportedly predicted the HLA-A and HLA-B alleles of most subjects accurately.

CDR3 size: 16 residues. Germline CDR1 SGHAT, CDR2 FQNNGV. J gave up 0 bases and V 10 bases, and 9 bases lay outside the gene matches. The PCR was carried out with 60 Vbeta primers and 13 Jbeta primers. Using immunoSEQ multiplex PCR, the repertoire was profiled, and TCRdb retains in-frame clones only, with some absent. Among 80,000 to 100,000 clones, 70% to 80% were seen once, and the ten largest hold roughly 3%. This chain connects TRBV11-2 to TRBJ2-1; 10 bases map to TRBD2. The sequenced sample was PBMCs. The sequence was collected from a man aged 35-49 years in good health and CMV-seronegative. The CDR3 nucleotides read TGTGCCACGGGACGGACTAGCGGATCCTCCTACAATGAGCAGTTCTTC. It is translated as CATGRTSGSSYNEQFF.